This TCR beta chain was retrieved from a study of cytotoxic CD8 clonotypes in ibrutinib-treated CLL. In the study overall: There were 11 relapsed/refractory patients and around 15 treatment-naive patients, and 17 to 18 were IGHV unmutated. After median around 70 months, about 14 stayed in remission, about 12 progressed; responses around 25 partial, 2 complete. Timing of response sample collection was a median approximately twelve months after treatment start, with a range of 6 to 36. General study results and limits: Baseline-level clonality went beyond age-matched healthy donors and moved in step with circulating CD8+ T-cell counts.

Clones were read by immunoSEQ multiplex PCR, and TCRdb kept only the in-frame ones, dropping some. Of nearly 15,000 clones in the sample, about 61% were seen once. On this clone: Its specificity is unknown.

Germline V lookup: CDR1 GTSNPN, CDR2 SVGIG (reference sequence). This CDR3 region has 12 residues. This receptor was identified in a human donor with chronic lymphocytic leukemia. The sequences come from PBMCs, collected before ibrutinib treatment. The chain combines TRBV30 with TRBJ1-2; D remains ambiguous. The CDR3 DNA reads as TGTGCTGCCAGCGAATACAACTATGGCTACACCTTC. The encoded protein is CAASEYNYGYTF.